Below, 6 T cell receptor beta chains from the same sample are listed, as sequenced in a study of Graves' ophthalmopathy and Graves' hyperthyroidism. The authors amplified TCR beta CDR3 regions, and they did so from RNA transcripts for repertoire sequencing. HTBI-primed RT-PCR formed the first round, and a multiplex PCR formed the second. MiXCR, applied by TCRdb to the multiplex PCR reads, yields one record per CDR3 protein. The table has approximately 1.2 million distinct CDR3 sequences, roughly two fifths seen once. The sequenced sample was peripheral blood or thyroid tissue (not recorded which). Receptors were obtained from an adult man with Graves' hyperthyroidism.

This clonotype was detected ten times or more. The chain uses TRBV10-3 and TRBJ1-2, with D possibly matching TRBD1 (5 bases). The V gene's germline CDR1 is ENHRY and CDR2 SYGVKD. There are 13 residues in the CDR3. Trimming removed 8 bases at V and 4 bases at J, with 14 bases between. The CDR3 here is CAIARDGFYGYTF. In DNA form, the CDR3 reads TGTGCCATCGCCCGGGACGGATTCTATGGCTACACCTTC.

This clonotype was observed a few times. The chain combines TRBV6-5 with TRBJ1-4; D is possibly TRBD1 (5 bases). This CDR3 is built from 16 residues. Per germline, CDR1 MNHEY and CDR2 SVGAGI. V gave up 5 bases and J gave up 7 bases, with 20 bases separating them. This CDR3 reads CASSHDRGRVGEKLFF. CDR3 sequence (DNA): TGTGCCAGCAGTCACGACCGGGGCCGGGTCGGTGAAAAACTGTTTTTT.

This clonotype was recorded a few times. The chain uses TRBV6-5 and TRBJ1-5; tentatively, D is TRBD1 (5 bases). The CDR3 extends over 13 amino acids. The germline V gene has CDR1 MNHEY and CDR2 SVGAGI. V dropped 5 bases and J dropped 9 bases, with 14 bases sitting between them. The CDR3 bases are TGTGCCAGCAGTGGGGGACCGCACTGGCCCCAGCATTTT. This gives the protein CASSGGPHWPQHF.

In the case of this clonotype: This sequence may be a read error, since a much larger clone differs from it by one base. The J gene is TRBJ1-5, the V gene TRBV9; D possibly corresponds to TRBD1 (6 bases). V was cut by 7 bases and J by 3 bases, with 14 bases left in between. The germline gives CDR1 SGDLS, CDR2 YYNGEE. The CDR3 spans 14 residues. CDR3 nucleotide sequence: TGTGCCAGCGGCTCCACAGGGAACAATCAGCCCCAGCATTTT. It codes for CASGSTGNNQPQHF.

This clonotype came up a few times. CDR3 in amino acids: CASSSPKEKLFF. CDR3 coding DNA: TGCGCCAGCAGCTCCCCGAAGGAAAAACTGTTTTTT. This chain connects TRBV4-1 to TRBJ1-4; D remains ambiguous. The V gene lost 5 bases and the J gene lost 8 bases, with 9 bases spanning the gap. The CDR3 loop spans 12 amino acids. Germline V gene lookup returns CDR1 MGHRA and CDR2 YSYEKL.

This clonotype was detected many times. One end of the junction fails to match germline, which may point to a read error. CDR3: CASSSTGGKQPQHF. DNA of the CDR3: TGTGCCAGCAGCTCTACAGGGGGCAAACAGCCCCAGCATTTT. The V call is TRBV7-2, the J call TRBJ1-5; 9 bases map to TRBD1. The germline V gene encodes CDR1 SGHTA and CDR2 FQGNSA. This CDR3 contains 14 residues.